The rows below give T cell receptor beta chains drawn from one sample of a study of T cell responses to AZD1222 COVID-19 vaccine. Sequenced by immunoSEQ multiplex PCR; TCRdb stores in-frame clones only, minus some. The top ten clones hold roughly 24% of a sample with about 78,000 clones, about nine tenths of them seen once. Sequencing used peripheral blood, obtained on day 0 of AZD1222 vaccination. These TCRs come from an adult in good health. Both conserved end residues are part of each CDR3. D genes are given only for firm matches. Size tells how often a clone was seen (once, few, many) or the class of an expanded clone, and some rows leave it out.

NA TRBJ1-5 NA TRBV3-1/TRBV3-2 TGTGCCAGCAGCCAATCTCGGGGGGCCGGGCAGCCCCAGCATTTT CASSQSRGAGQPQHF
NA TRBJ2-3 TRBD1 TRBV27 TGTGCCAGCAGCCTGTACAGGGGGATTACAGATACGCAGTATTTT CASSLYRGITDTQYF
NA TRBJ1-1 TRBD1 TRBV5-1 TGCGCCAGCAGCTTAACGTTGACAGGGGGGCAGAACACTGAAGCTTTCTTT CASSLTLTGGQNTEAFF
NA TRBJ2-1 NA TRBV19 TGTGCCAGTAGTATAGGGGACCAACCGTGGAATGAGCAGTTCTTC CASSIGDQPWNEQFF
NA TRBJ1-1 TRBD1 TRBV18 TGTGCCAGCTCGAGGACAGGGGGAAGTAGGATGAACACTGAAGCTTTCTTT CASSRTGGSRMNTEAFF
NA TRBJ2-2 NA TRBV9 TGTGCCAGCAGCCCGTGGGGGACCGGGGAGCTGTTTTTT CASSPWGTGELFF
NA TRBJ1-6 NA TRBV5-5 TGTGCCAGCAGCTTGTCCTACAACAATTCACCCCTCCACTTT CASSLSYNNSPLHF
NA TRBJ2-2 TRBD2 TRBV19 TGTGCCAGTGGGGGACTAGCGGGAGGGGACGGGGAGCTGTTTTTT CASGGLAGGDGELFF
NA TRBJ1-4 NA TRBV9 TGTGCCAGCAGCGTAGGCGCCAGTCCCGCAACTAATGAAAAACTGTTTTTT CASSVGASPATNEKLFF
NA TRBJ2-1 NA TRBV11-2 TGTGCCAGCAGCTTACTTGAGGTGGGGTTTGAGCAGTTCTTC CASSLLEVGFEQFF
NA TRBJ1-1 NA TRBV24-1 TGTGCCACCATAGGGGACAAAAATGAAGCTTTCTTT CATIGDKNEAFF
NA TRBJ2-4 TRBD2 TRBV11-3 TGTGCCAGCAGCTTTAGACTAGCGGATGTAGGGGCCAAAAACATTCAGTACTTC CASSFRLADVGAKNIQYF
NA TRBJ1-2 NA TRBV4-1 TGCGCCAGCAGATCCCTGCATGGCTACACCTTC CASRSLHGYTF
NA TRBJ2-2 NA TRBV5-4 TGTGCCAGCAGCTCTTCTTCCGGGGCAGGGCAGGACGGGGAGCTGTTTTTT CASSSSSGAGQDGELFF
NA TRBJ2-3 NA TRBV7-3 TGTGCCAGCAGCGTTACTAGGGGAAGCACAGATACGCAGTATTTT CASSVTRGSTDTQYF
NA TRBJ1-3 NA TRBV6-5 TGTGCCAGCGAACCAGGGGATCTCGGAAACACCATATATTTT CASEPGDLGNTIYF
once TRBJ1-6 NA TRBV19 TGTGCCAGTAGCATTGGTCCAGTTACTGATTCACCCCTCCACTTT CASSIGPVTDSPLHF
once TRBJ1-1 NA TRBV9 TGTGCCAGCAGCTCCCGGGGACAGAACACTGAAGCTTTCTTT CASSSRGQNTEAFF
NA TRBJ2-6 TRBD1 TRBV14 TGTGCCAGCACACAGGGGGCGTACGGGGCCAACGTCCTGACTTTC CASTQGAYGANVLTF
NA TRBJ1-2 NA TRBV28 TGTGCCAGCAGTTCGGCCCAGGGCGTGGACTATGGCTACACCTTC CASSSAQGVDYGYTF
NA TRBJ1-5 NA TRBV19 TGTGCCAGTAGTATGGCCCCTTTTCAGCCCCAGCATTTT CASSMAPFQPQHF
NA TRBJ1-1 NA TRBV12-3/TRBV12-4 TGTGCCAGCAGTTTAGCGGCCGTACCGCGAGCTTTCTTT CASSLAAVPRAFF
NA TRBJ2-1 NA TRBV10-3 TGTGCCATCAGTGAGTCGACGAACAATGAGCAGTTCTTC CAISESTNNEQFF
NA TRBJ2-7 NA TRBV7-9 TGTGCCAGCAGCTCCTCTTCGTGGGCCGTGGAGCAGTACTTC CASSSSSWAVEQYF
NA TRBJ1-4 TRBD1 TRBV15 TGTGCCACCAGCAGAGGGGGGACAGAAAATGAAAAACTGTTTTTT CATSRGGTENEKLFF
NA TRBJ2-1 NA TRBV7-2 TGTGCCAGCAGCCAGAGCCGGCAGTTCTTC CASSQSRQFF
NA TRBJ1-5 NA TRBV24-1 TGTGCCACCAGTGATTTCGGCAATCAGCCCCAGCATTTT CATSDFGNQPQHF
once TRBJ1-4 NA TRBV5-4 TGTGCCAGCAGCTTGGCCGCAGAGGAAAAACTGTTTTTT CASSLAAEEKLFF
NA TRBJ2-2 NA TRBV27 TGTGCCAGCAGTTTATCGGCGGGCGAGGGCGGGGAGCTGTTTTTT CASSLSAGEGGELFF
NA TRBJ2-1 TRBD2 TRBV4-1 TGCGCCAGCAGCCAAGACCCTGCCCTAGCGGGAGGCGGCAATGAGCAGTTCTTC CASSQDPALAGGGNEQFF
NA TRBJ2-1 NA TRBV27 TGTGCCAGCAGTTTCGGGGGGACAGGACTAAATGAGCAGTTCTTC CASSFGGTGLNEQFF
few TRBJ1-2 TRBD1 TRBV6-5 TGTGCCAGCTCGGCGCGAGGACAGGGCTATGGCTACACCTTC CASSARGQGYGYTF
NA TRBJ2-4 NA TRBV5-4 TGTGCCAGCAGCACAAACACAGGGAAAAACATTCAGTACTTC CASSTNTGKNIQYF
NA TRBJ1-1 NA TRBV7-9 TGTGCCAGCAGCTTTGGAAGCCTAAGGATTGAAGCTTTCTTT CASSFGSLRIEAFF
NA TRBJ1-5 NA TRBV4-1 TGCGCCAGCAGCCAAGTCGGGGGAAATAATCAGCCCCAGCATTTT CASSQVGGNNQPQHF
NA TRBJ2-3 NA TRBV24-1 TGTGCCTCCGGGGCCGCCAACACAGATACGCAGTATTTT CASGAANTDTQYF
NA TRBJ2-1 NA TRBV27 TGTGCCAGTTTCTCCTTTGGGGAGCAGTTCTTC CASFSFGEQFF
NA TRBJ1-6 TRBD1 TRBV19 TGTGCCAGTAGTATACAGGACAGGGACTGGAATTCACCCCTCCACTTT CASSIQDRDWNSPLHF
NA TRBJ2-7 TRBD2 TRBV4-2 TGTGCCAGCAGCCAAAGATTGCGGGAGGCCTACGAGCAGTACTTC CASSQRLREAYEQYF
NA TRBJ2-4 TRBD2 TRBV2 TGTGCCAGCAGTGCCGTCGGGGGGTCGGTCCTGGTCAAAAACATTCAGTACTTC CASSAVGGSVLVKNIQYF
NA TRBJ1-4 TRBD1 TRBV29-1 TGCAGCGCCAAACGGACAGGCCTAGCAACTAATGAAAAACTGTTTTTT CSAKRTGLATNEKLFF
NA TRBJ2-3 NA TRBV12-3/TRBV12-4 TGTGCCAGCCTCCCTTGGAAGTATTTT CASLPWKYF
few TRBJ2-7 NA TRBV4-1 TGCGCCAGCAGCCAAGTCAGGGGCTACGAGCAGTACTTC CASSQVRGYEQYF
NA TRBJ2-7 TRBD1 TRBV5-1 TGCGCCAGCAGCCTCTCCTCAGACACAGGGGGCGCATTGAAAGAGCAGTACTTC CASSLSSDTGGALKEQYF
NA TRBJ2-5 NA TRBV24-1 TGTGCCACCAGTGATTCTGGCATCTTGGAGACCCAGTACTTC CATSDSGILETQYF
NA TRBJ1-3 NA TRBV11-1 TGTGCCAGCAGCTTAGTTGGCGCGCAAGATGGGATATATTTT CASSLVGAQDGIYF
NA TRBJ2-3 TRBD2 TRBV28 TGTGCCAGCCATCCAAGCGGGGCGCCCACAGATACGCAGTATTTT CASHPSGAPTDTQYF
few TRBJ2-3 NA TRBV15 TGTGCCACCAGCCCCCCGGTAGTAAATACGCAGTATTTT CATSPPVVNTQYF
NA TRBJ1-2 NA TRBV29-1 TGCAGCGGGCGGGAGGACAGCTATGGCTACACCTTC CSGREDSYGYTF
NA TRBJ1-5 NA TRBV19 TGTGCCAGTAGTATAGGGACGGAGGTCAATCAGCCCCAGCATTTT CASSIGTEVNQPQHF
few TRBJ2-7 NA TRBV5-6 TGTGCCAGCAGCTTGCACTACGAGCAGTACTTC CASSLHYEQYF
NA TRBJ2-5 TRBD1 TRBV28 TGTGCCAGCAGCCTACAGGGGGCTGGCCAAGAGACCCAGTACTTC CASSLQGAGQETQYF
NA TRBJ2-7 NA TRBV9 TGTGCCAGCAGCGTTCTCGCCGGGACGGGATACGAGCAGTACTTC CASSVLAGTGYEQYF
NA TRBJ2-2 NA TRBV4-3 TGCGCCAGCAGCCAAGGCCTTAGCGCCCGATCGGGGGCCGGGGAGCTGTTTTTT CASSQGLSARSGAGELFF
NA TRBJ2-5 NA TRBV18 TGTGCCAGCTCTCAACAACAAGAGACCCAGTACTTC CASSQQQETQYF